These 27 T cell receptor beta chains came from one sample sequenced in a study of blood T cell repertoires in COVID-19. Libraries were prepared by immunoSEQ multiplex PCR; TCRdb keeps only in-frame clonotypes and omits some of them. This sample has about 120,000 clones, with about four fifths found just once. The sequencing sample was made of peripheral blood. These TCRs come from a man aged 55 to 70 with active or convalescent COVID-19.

Written as DNA, the CDR3 is TGTGCCAGCTCACCAGGGATAGCGGGTTCCTACAATGAGCAGTTCTTC. Translated, it gives CASSPGIAGSYNEQFF. The J gene is TRBJ2-1, the V gene TRBV18; TRBD2 matches at 7 bases. Germline CDR1 KGHSH, CDR2 LQKENI. V lost 2 bases to trimming and J lost 1 base; unmatched junction nucleotides: 5. The CDR3 consists of 16 residues. The whole variable domain, filled in from reference TRBV18 and TRBJ2-1, reads NAGVMQNPRHLVRRRGQEARLRCSPMKGHSHVYWYRQLPEEGLKFMVYLQKENIIDESGMPKERFSAEFPKEGPSILRIQQVVRGDSAAYFCASSPGIAGSYNEQFFGPGTRLTVL.

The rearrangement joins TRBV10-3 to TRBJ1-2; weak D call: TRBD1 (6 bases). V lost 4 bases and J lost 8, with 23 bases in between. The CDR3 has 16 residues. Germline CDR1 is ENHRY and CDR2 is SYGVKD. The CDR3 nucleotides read TGTGCCATCAGTGCCACCTTGACGGGAAAGGGGGAGGGCTACACCTTC. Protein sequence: CAISATLTGKGEGYTF.

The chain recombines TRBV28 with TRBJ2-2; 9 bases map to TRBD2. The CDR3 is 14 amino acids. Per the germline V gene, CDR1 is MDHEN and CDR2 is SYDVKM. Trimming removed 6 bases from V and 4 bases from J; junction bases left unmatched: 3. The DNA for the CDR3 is TGTGCCAGCAGACTAGCGGGCTTCACCGGGGAGCTGTTTTTT. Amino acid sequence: CASRLAGFTGELFF.

CDR3 DNA: TGTGCCAGCAGTCGGGACAGGGGCCCCTACGAGCAGTACTTC. Protein sequence: CASSRDRGPYEQYF. The V and J genes are TRBV5-5 and TRBJ2-7; TRBD1 agrees at 10 bases. Per germline, CDR1 SGHKS and CDR2 YYEKEE (reference sequence). This CDR3 has 14 amino acids. V lost 5 bases, J lost 2 bases, and 4 bases stayed unmatched. The whole variable domain, remainder taken from reference TRBV5-5 and TRBJ2-7, is DAGVTQSPTHLIKTRGQQVTLRCSPISGHKSVSWYQQVLGQGPQFIFQYYEKEERGRGNFPDRFSARQFPNYSSELNVNALLLGDSALYLCASSRDRGPYEQYFGPGTRLTVT.

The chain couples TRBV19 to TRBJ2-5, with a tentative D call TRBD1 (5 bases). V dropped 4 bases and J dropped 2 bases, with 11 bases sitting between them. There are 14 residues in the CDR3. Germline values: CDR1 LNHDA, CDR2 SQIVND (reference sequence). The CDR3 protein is CASSRSTAQETQYF. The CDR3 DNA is TGTGCCAGTAGTAGATCGACAGCGCAAGAGACCCAGTACTTC.

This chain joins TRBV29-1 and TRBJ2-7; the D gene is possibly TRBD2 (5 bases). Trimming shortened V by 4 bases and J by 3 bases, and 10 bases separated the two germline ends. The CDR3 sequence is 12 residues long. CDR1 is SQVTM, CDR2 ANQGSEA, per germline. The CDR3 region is CSVGGSRYEQYF. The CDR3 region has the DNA TGCAGCGTTGGAGGGAGTCGCTACGAGCAGTACTTC.

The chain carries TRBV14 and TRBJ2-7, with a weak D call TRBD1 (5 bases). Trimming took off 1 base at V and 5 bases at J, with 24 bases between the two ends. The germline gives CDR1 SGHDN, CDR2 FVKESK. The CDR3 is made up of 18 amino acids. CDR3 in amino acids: CASSQVQFSTATPDEQYF. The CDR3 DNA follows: TGTGCCAGCAGCCAAGTCCAGTTTTCGACAGCAACCCCCGACGAGCAGTACTTC.

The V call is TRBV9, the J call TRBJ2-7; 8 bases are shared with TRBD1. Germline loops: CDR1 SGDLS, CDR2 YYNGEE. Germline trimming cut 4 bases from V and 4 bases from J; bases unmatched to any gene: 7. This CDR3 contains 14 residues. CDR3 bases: TGTGCCAGCAGCCCGCCCAGGGGGCGTTACGAGCAGTACTTC. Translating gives CASSPPRGRYEQYF.

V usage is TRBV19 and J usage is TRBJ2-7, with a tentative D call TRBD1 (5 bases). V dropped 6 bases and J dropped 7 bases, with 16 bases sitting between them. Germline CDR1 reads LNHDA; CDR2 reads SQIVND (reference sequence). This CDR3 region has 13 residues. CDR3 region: CASRPRELSEQYF. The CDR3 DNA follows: TGTGCCAGTAGGCCCAGGGAACTTTCGGAGCAGTACTTC.

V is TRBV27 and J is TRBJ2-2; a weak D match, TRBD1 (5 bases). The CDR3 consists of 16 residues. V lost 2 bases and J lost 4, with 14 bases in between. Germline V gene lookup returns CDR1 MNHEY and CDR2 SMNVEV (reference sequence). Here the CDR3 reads CASSLNGRVITGELFF. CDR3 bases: TGTGCCAGCAGTTTAAACGGCAGGGTAATCACCGGGGAGCTGTTTTTT.

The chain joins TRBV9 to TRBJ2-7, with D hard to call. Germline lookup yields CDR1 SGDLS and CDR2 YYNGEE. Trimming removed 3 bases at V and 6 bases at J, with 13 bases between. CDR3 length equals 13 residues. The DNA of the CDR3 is TGTGCCAGCAGCGCTCAATTACTTGGCGAGCAGTACTTC. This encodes CASSAQLLGEQYF.

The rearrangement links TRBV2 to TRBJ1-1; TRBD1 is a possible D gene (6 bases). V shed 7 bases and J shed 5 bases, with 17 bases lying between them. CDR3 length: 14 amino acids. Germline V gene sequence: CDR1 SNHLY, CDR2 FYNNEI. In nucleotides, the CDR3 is TGTGCCAGCACCCCGAGGGGGGGCGGGACTGAAGCTTTCTTT. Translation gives CASTPRGGGTEAFF.

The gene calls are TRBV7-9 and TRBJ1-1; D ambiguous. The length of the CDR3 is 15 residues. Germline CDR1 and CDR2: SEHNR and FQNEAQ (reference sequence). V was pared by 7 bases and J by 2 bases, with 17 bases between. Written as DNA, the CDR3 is TGTGCCAGCACCATCAGCGGACTTTCTAACACTGAAGCTTTCTTT. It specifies CASTISGLSNTEAFF.

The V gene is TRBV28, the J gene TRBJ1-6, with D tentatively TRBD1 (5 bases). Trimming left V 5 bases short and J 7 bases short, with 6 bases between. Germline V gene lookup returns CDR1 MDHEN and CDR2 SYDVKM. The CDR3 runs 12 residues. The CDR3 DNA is TGTGCCAGCAGTCAGGGCAATTCACCCCTCCACTTT. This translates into CASSQGNSPLHF.

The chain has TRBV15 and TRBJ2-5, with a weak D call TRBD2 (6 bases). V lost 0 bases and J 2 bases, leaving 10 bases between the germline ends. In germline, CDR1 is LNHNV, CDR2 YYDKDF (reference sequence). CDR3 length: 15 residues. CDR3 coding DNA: TGTGCCACCAGCAGAGATGGCCGGGAGCAAGAGACCCAGTACTTC. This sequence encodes CATSRDGREQETQYF.

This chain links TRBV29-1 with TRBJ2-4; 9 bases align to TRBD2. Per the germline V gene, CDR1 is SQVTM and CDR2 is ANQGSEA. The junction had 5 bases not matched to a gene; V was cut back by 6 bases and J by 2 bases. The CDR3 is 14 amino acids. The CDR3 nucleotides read TGCAGCGTCAGAGCGGGAGGCACCAAAAACATTCAGTACTTC. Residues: CSVRAGGTKNIQYF. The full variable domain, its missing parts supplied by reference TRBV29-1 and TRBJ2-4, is SAVISQKPSRDICQRGTSLTIQCQVDSQVTMMFWYRQQPGQSLTLIATANQGSEATYESGFVIDKFPISRPNLTFSTLTVSNMSPEDSSIYLCSVRAGGTKNIQYFGAGTRLSVL.

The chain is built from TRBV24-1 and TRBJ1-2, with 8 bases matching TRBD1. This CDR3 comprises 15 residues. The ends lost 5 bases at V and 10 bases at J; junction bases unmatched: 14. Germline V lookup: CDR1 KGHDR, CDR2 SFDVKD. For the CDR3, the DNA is TGTGCCACCAGTGCCCTCGGGGCAGGGGGCCTGTACTACACCTTC. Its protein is CATSALGAGGLYYTF.

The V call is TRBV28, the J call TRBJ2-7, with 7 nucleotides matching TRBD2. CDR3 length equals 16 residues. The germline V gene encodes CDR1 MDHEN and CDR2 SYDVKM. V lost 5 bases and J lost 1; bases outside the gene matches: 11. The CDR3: CASSHLLRELSYEQYF. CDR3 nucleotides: TGTGCCAGCAGTCACCTTTTGCGGGAGTTGTCCTACGAGCAGTACTTC.

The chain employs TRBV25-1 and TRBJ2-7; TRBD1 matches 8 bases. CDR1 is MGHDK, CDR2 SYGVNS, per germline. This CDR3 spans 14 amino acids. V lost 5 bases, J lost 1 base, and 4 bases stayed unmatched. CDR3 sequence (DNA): TGTGCCAGCAGTACCTGGACAGGGTCCTACGAGCAGTACTTC. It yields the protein CASSTWTGSYEQYF.

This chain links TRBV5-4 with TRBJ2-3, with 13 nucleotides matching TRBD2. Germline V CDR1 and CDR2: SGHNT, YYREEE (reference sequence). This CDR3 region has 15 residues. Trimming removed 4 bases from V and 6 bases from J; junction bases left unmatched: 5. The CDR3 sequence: CASSRTSGSRDTQYF. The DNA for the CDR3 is TGTGCCAGCAGCCGGACTAGCGGGAGTCGTGATACGCAGTATTTT.

CDR3 in amino acids: CASSGSAGGFYNEQFF. CDR3 nucleotide sequence: TGTGCCAGCAGCGGATCAGCGGGAGGATTCTACAATGAGCAGTTCTTC. The genes are TRBV9 and TRBJ2-1, with TRBD2 identical over 9 bases. CDR3 length: 16 amino acids. Per the germline V gene, CDR1 is SGDLS and CDR2 is YYNGEE. V lost 3 bases and J lost 3; bases outside the gene matches: 7.

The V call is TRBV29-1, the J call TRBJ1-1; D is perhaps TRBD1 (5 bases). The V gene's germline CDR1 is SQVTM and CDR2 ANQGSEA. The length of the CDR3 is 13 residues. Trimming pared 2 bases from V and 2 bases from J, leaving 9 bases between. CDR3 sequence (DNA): TGCAGCGTTGAAAAGGGGTTTAACACTGAAGCTTTCTTT. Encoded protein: CSVEKGFNTEAFF.

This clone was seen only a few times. The CDR3 reads CASSISRRGRLFF. CDR3 nucleotide sequence: TGTGCCAGTAGTATCTCTAGAAGGGGCCGGCTGTTTTTT. The J gene is TRBJ1-4, the V gene TRBV19; tentatively, D is TRBD1 (5 bases). The CDR3 runs to 13 residues. Germline V gives CDR1 LNHDA, CDR2 SQIVND (reference sequence). V was pared by 3 bases and J by 14 bases, with 16 bases between.

The CDR3 DNA sequence: TGTGCTTCGGGGAGGGCCCCAAATGAGCAGTTCTTC. This gives the protein CASGRAPNEQFF. V usage is TRBV5-6 and J usage is TRBJ2-1; 7 bases are shared with TRBD2. Per the germline V gene, CDR1 is SGHDT and CDR2 is YYEEEE. The CDR3 covers 12 residues.

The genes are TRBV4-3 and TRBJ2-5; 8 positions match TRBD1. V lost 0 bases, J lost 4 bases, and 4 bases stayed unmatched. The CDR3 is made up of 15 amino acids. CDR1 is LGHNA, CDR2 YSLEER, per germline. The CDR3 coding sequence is TGCGCCAGCAGCCAAGACCAGGGGGCGAGAGAGACCCAGTACTTC. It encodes CASSQDQGARETQYF.

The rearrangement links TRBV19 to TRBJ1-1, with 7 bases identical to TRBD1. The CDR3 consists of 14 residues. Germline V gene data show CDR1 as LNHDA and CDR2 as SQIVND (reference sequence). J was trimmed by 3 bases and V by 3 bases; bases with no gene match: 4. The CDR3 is CASSIYGQDTEAFF. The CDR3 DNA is TGTGCCAGTAGTATTTATGGACAGGACACTGAAGCTTTCTTT.

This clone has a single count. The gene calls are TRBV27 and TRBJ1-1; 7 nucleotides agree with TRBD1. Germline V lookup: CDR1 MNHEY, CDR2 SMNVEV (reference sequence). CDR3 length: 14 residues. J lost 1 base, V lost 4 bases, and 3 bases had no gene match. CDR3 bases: TGTGCCAGCAGTTCCCAGGGGGAGAACACTGAAGCTTTCTTT. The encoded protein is CASSSQGENTEAFF.